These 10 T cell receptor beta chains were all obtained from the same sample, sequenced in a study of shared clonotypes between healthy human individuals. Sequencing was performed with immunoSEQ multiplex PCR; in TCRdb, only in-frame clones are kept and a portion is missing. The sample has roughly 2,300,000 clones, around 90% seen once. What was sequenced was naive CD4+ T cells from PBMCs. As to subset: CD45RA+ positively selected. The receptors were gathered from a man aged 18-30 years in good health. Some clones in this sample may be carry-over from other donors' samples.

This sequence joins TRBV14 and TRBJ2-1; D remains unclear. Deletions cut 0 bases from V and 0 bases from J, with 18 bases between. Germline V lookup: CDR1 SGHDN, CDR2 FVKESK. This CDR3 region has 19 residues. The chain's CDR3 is CASSQDFSYYRASYNEQFF. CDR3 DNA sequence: TGTGCCAGCAGCCAAGATTTTAGCTACTACCGCGCCTCCTACAATGAGCAGTTCTTC.

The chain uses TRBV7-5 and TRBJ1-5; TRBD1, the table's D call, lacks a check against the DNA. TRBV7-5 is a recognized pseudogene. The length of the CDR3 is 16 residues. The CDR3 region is CARSLRLGVSNQPQHF. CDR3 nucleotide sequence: TGTGCCAGAAGCTTACGCTTGGGCGTCAGCAATCAGCCCCAGCATTTT.

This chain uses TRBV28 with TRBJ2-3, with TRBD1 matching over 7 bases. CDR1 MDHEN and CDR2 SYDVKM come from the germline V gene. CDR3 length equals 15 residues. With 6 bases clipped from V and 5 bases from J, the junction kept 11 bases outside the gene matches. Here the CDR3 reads CASSPRTGVIDTQYF. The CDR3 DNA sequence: TGTGCCAGCAGCCCGAGGACAGGAGTGATAGATACGCAGTATTTT.

DNA for the CDR3: TGCAGCGGTAGGGACAGGGGGAGCACAGATACGCAGTATTTT. Protein: CSGRDRGSTDTQYF. The gene calls are TRBV29-1 and TRBJ2-3, with 11 bases fitting TRBD1. Germline trimming cut 7 bases from V and 0 bases from J; bases unmatched to any gene: 3. The CDR3 runs 14 residues. The V gene's germline CDR1 is SQVTM and CDR2 ANQGSEA.

CDR3 sequence (DNA): TGTGCCAGCAGCTTTGTTTCGGCGGGAAACACAGATACGCAGTATTTT. It codes for CASSFVSAGNTDTQYF. This chain links TRBV5-6 with TRBJ2-3, with a weak D call TRBD2 (6 bases). V gave up 2 bases and J gave up 2 bases, with 15 bases separating them. The CDR3 is 16 amino acids. Germline V gene lookup returns CDR1 SGHDT and CDR2 YYEEEE.

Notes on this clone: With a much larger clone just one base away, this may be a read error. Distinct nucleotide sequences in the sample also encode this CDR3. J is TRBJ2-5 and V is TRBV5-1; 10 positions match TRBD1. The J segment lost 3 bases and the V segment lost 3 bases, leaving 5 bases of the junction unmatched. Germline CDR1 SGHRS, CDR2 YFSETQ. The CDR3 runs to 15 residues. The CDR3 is CASSWAGTGEETQYF. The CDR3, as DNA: TGCGCCAGCAGCTGGGCCGGGACAGGGGAAGAGACCCAGTACTTC.

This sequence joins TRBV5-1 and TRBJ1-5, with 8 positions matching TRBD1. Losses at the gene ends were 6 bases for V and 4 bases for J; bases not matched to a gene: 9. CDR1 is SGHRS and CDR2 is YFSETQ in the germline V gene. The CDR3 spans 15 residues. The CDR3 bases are TGCGCCAGCAAACCGGACAGGGTTAGGAATCAGCCCCAGCATTTT. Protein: CASKPDRVRNQPQHF.

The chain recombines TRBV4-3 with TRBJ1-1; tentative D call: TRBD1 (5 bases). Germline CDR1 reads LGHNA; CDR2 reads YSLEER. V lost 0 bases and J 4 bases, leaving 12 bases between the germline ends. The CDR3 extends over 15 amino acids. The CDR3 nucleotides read TGCGCCAGCAGCCAAGATGGGGGATCGGGCACTGAAGCTTTCTTT. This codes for CASSQDGGSGTEAFF.

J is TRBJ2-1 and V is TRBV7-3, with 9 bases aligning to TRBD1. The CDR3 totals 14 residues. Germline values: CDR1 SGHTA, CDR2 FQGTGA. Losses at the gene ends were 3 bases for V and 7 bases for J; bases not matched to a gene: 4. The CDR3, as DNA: TGTGCCAGCAGCTTTACAGGGGGCGGGAATGAGCAGTTCTTC. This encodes CASSFTGGGNEQFF.

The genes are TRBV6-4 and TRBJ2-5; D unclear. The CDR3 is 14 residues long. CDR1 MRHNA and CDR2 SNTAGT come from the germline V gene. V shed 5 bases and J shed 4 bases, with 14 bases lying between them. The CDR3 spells CASSPLGERETQYF. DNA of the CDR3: TGTGCCAGCAGTCCTTTAGGTGAAAGAGAGACCCAGTACTTC.